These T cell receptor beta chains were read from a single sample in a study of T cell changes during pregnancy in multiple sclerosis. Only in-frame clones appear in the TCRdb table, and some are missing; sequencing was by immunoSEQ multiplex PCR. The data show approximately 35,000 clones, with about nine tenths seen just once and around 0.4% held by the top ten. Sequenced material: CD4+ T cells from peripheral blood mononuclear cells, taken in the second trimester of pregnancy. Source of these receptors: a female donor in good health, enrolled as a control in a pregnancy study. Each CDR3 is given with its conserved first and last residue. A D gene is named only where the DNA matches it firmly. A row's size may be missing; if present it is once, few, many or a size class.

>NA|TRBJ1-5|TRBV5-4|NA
TGTGCCAGCAGCTGGAGACCGGGACGGGACTATAGCAATCAGCCCCAGCATTTT
CASSWRPGRDYSNQPQHF
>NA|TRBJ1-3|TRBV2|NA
TGTGCCAGCAGTCCGCAAAGTACAGACACCATATATTTT
CASSPQSTDTIYF
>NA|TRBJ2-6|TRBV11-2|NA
TGTGCCAGCAGCACAGGGTTTGGGGCCAACGTCCTGACTTTC
CASSTGFGANVLTF
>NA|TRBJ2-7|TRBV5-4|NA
TGTGCCAGCAGCTTGAGACAGGGAGGCTACGAGCAGTACTTC
CASSLRQGGYEQYF
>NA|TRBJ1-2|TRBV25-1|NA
TGTGCCAGCAGTGAAACTCGACAGATCGCCTATGGCTACACCTTC
CASSETRQIAYGYTF
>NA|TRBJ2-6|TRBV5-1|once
TGCGCCAGCAGCTTGGAGGGCTGGGCGGCGGGTGGGGCCAACGTCCTGACTTTC
CASSLEGWAAGGANVLTF
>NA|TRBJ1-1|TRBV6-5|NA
TGTGCCAGCAGTTACACCAGACAGATTAGTGGCACTGAAGCTTTCTTT
CASSYTRQISGTEAFF
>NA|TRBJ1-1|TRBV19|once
TGTGCCACCACAGGGAAGAAGGGTGAAGCTTTCTTT
CATTGKKGEAFF
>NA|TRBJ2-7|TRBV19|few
TGTGCCAGTACCCCTCACGGGGACTCCTACGAGCAGTACTTC
CASTPHGDSYEQYF
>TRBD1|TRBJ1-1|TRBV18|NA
TGTGCCAGCTCACCGCCCGGGACAGGCTACACTGAAGCTTTCTTT
CASSPPGTGYTEAFF
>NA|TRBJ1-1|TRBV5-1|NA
TGCGCCAGCAGCTTAGGGGAGAACACTGAAGCTTTCTTT
CASSLGENTEAFF
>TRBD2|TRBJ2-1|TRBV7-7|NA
TGTGCCAGCAGCCCGGGACTAGCGGGCCACAATGAGCAGTTCTTC
CASSPGLAGHNEQFF
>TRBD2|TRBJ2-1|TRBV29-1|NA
TGCAGCGTTGACGGGGGACTAGGCCTCTACAATGAGCAGTTCTTC
CSVDGGLGLYNEQFF
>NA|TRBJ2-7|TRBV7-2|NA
TGTGCCAGCAGCCTCCAAGGAGGGGGCGCAGCCGAGCAGTACTTC
CASSLQGGGAAEQYF
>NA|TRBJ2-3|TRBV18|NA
TGTGCCAGCTCACCACCGCGGGGGCCGCCCACAGATACGCAGTATTTT
CASSPPRGPPTDTQYF
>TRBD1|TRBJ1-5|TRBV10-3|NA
TGTGCCATCAGTGAGGAGGGGGCAAGCAATCAGCCCCAGCATTTT
CAISEEGASNQPQHF
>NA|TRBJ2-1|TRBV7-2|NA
TGTGCCAGCAGCCAAAGGTCAGCGAATGAGCAGTTCTTC
CASSQRSANEQFF
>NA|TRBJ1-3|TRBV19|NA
TGTGCCAGTAGTATTATTCAGGGCTCTGGAAACACCATATATTTT
CASSIIQGSGNTIYF
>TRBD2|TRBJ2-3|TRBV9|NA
TGTGCCAGCAGCGTAGAAGGAGCGGGAGTAGCAGATACGCAGTATTTT
CASSVEGAGVADTQYF
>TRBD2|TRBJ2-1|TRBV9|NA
TGTGCCAGCAGCGTAGAGAGCGCGGGAGGGGATGAGCAGTTCTTC
CASSVESAGGDEQFF
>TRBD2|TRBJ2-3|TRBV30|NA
TGTGCCTGGAGACTAGCGGGAAGCACAGATACGCAGTATTTT
CAWRLAGSTDTQYF
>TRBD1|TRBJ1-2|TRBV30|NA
TGTGCCTACCCCGGGACAGGGACGGCTCTCTATGGCTACACCTTC
CAYPGTGTALYGYTF
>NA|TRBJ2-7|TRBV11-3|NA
TGTGCCAGCAGCTTAGGGGGGCTCGAGCAGTACTTC
CASSLGGLEQYF
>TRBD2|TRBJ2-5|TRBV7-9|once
TGTGCCAGCAGCCCCACGTGGACTAGCGGGGGGACGTACCAAGAGACCCAGTACTTC
CASSPTWTSGGTYQETQYF
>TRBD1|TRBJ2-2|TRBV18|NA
TGTGCCAGCTCACCACCTTCAGGGGGCTCCGGGGAGCTGTTTTTT
CASSPPSGGSGELFF
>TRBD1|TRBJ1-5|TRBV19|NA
TGTGCCACCGACGACAGGGCGAAAAATCAGCCCCAGCATTTT
CATDDRAKNQPQHF
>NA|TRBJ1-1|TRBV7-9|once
TGTGCCAGCAGCCACAGGCACCCGTCCACTGAAGCTTTCTTT
CASSHRHPSTEAFF
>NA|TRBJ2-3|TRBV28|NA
TGTGCCAGCACCCGGGACTCCACAGATACGCAGTATTTT
CASTRDSTDTQYF
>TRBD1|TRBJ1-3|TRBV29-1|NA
TGCAGCGTTCAATCAGGGGGGTCTGGAAACACCATATATTTT
CSVQSGGSGNTIYF